What follows are 17 T cell receptor beta chains derived from one specimen sequenced in a study of blood T cell repertoires in COVID-19. TCRdb keeps only in-frame clones here, not all; method: immunoSEQ multiplex PCR. The sample holds some 210,000 clones, about 81% seen once. The sample was PBMCs or T cells enriched from blood (not recorded which). These receptors were obtained from a man in his forties or fifties who had recovered from COVID-19.

V is TRBV29-1 and J is TRBJ1-2, with 10 bases identical to TRBD1. The V and J ends lost 7 bases and 6 bases, in that order; junction bases with no gene match: 11. Germline loops: CDR1 SQVTM, CDR2 ANQGSEA. This CDR3 comprises 14 residues. The CDR3 spells CSAFGQGVKDGYTF. CDR3 DNA: TGCAGCGCCTTCGGACAGGGGGTTAAGGATGGCTACACCTTC.

The rearrangement uses TRBV19 and TRBJ2-6, with 9 bases lining up with TRBD1. Germline V gene sequence: CDR1 LNHDA, CDR2 SQIVND (reference sequence). V gave up 4 bases and J gave up 0 bases; unmatched junction bases: 4. The CDR3 covers 17 residues. In DNA form, the CDR3 reads TGTGCCAGTAGTAGGGACAGGGCCGGCTCTGGGGCCAACGTCCTGACTTTC. Its protein is CASSRDRAGSGANVLTF.

The V gene is TRBV20-1, the J gene TRBJ2-5, with unresolved D. The germline V gene has CDR1 DFQATT and CDR2 SNEGSKA (reference sequence). V was clipped by 5 bases and J by 2 bases, with 6 bases between them. This CDR3 has 11 amino acids. The CDR3: CSAPRQETQYF. For the CDR3, the DNA is TGCAGTGCTCCTAGACAAGAGACCCAGTACTTC.

This clone appeared a few times. The chain uses TRBV29-1 and TRBJ1-3; D possibly corresponds to TRBD1 (6 bases). V lost 6 bases and J 0 bases, leaving 15 bases between the germline ends. Germline V gives CDR1 SQVTM, CDR2 ANQGSEA. The CDR3 loop spans 15 amino acids. The CDR3 spells CSVTKQGSSGNTIYF. CDR3 in DNA: TGCAGCGTGACTAAACAGGGAAGCTCTGGAAACACCATATATTTT.

The chain couples TRBV12-5 to TRBJ1-6; a possible D gene is TRBD1 (6 bases). The CDR3 has 17 amino acids. Trimming took off 5 bases at V and 7 bases at J, with 21 bases between the two ends. Germline-derived CDR1 and CDR2 are LGHNT and FRNRAP. The CDR3 DNA reads TGTGCTAGTGGTCCGACCCTAGGGGGGGGAGGAAATTCACCCCTCCACTTT. This translates into CASGPTLGGGGNSPLHF.

This rearrangement joins TRBV18 to TRBJ1-5; 8 bases line up with TRBD1. The V and J ends lost 2 bases and 7 bases, in that order; junction bases with no gene match: 7. Germline CDR1 is KGHSH and CDR2 is LQKENI. This CDR3 has 15 amino acids. The CDR3 coding sequence is TGTGCCAGCTCACCAGTGGCAGGGGGCATCCAGCCCCAGCATTTT. The encoded protein is CASSPVAGGIQPQHF.

This clone occurred once. CDR3 amino acids: CASGLFPSPGLGNNEQFF. In DNA, the CDR3 is TGTGCTAGTGGTTTGTTCCCCTCACCGGGACTAGGCAACAATGAGCAGTTCTTC. The genes are TRBV12-5 and TRBJ2-1; 8 bases align to TRBD2. The length of the CDR3 is 18 residues. CDR1 LGHNT and CDR2 FRNRAP come from the germline V gene. With V trimmed by 2 bases and J by 5 bases, 14 bases remained unmatched.

This clone was counted once. V gene TRBV7-9 combines with J gene TRBJ2-1, with 11 bases fitting TRBD1. The V gene end was trimmed by 4 bases and the J gene end by 6 bases; junction bases not matched to a gene: 11. The V gene's germline CDR1 is SEHNR and CDR2 FQNEAQ (reference sequence). CDR3 size: 17 residues. The CDR3 is CASSSKGGQGVGNEQFF. CDR3 coding DNA: TGTGCCAGCAGCTCTAAGGGGGGACAGGGGGTCGGCAATGAGCAGTTCTTC. Variable domain in full (rest from reference TRBV7-9 and TRBJ2-1): DTGVSQNPRHKITKRGQNVTFRCDPISEHNRLYWYRQTLGQGPEFLTYFQNEAQLEKSRLLSDRFSAERPKGSFSTLEIQRTEQGDSAMYLCASSSKGGQGVGNEQFFGPGTRLTVL.

This clone has only one observation. One end of the junction fails to match germline, which may point to a read error. The chain is built from TRBV12-3 or TRBV12-4 and TRBJ2-3; TRBD2 matches 8 bases. CDR3 length: 13 residues. CDR3 region: CASSRTSRDTQYF. Here the CDR3 DNA reads TGTGCCAGCAGTCGGACTAGCAGAGATACGCAGTATTTT.

This clone was counted between two and nine times. This chain's CDR3 is CAPTLRKNEKLFF. As DNA, the CDR3 is TGTGCCCCCACCCTCAGGAAAAATGAAAAACTGTTTTTT. This chain connects TRBV14 to TRBJ1-4; D is unresolved. V was pared by 11 bases and J by 5 bases, with 15 bases between. Per germline, CDR1 SGHDN and CDR2 FVKESK. This CDR3 comprises 13 residues.

This chain uses TRBV5-1 with TRBJ2-7; tentatively, D is TRBD1 (5 bases). Germline V CDR1 and CDR2: SGHRS, YFSETQ. This CDR3 is 12 amino acids long. V was clipped by 2 bases and J by 3 bases, with 6 bases between them. The CDR3 DNA reads as TGCGCCAGCAGCTTAGGGGACTACGAGCAGTACTTC. Translated, it gives CASSLGDYEQYF.

This chain connects TRBV11-2 to TRBJ1-2; 9 bases match TRBD1. CDR1 and CDR2 from the germline V gene are SGHAT and FQNNGV. The ends lost 4 bases at V and 4 bases at J; junction bases unmatched: 10. The CDR3 runs to 16 residues. The CDR3 loop is CASSSEDRGSFYGYTF. The CDR3 DNA is TGTGCCAGCAGCTCAGAGGACAGGGGTTCTTTCTATGGCTACACCTTC.

In its sample, this clone was seen a few times. The genes are TRBV5-1 and TRBJ1-1, with D maybe TRBD1 (6 bases). Germline CDR1 reads SGHRS; CDR2 reads YFSETQ. CDR3 size: 15 residues. The germline V and J ends were trimmed by 0 bases and 3 bases, with 12 bases remaining between them. This CDR3 reads CASSLVGGLDTEAFF. The CDR3 bases are TGCGCCAGCAGCTTGGTAGGGGGATTGGACACTGAAGCTTTCTTT.

The chain has TRBV15 and TRBJ2-7, with D possibly TRBD1 on 5 matching bases. Germline V gives CDR1 LNHNV, CDR2 YYDKDF (reference sequence). The CDR3 length is 15 residues. The V gene lost 0 bases and the J gene lost 0 bases, with 9 bases spanning the gap. The CDR3 coding sequence is TGTGCCACCAGCAGAGATAAGACAGTCTCCTACGAGCAGTACTTC. This gives the protein CATSRDKTVSYEQYF.

The CDR3 loop reads CASSLLDSSGNTIYF. In nucleotides, the CDR3 is TGCGCCAGCAGCCTCCTTGACAGTTCTGGAAACACCATATATTTT. The rearrangement links TRBV5-1 to TRBJ1-3, with D possibly being TRBD1 (5 bases). The V and J ends lost 4 bases and 1 base respectively, with 12 bases between them. Germline loops: CDR1 SGHRS, CDR2 YFSETQ. The CDR3 is 15 residues long.

V usage is TRBV4-2 and J usage is TRBJ2-5; perhaps TRBD2 as D (5 bases). Trimming removed 2 bases at V and 2 bases at J, with 9 bases between. The length of the CDR3 is 14 residues. Germline V CDR1 and CDR2: LGHNA, YNFKEQ. The CDR3 nucleotides read TGTGCCAGCAGCCAACTAGCAGAACAAGAGACCCAGTACTTC. Protein: CASSQLAEQETQYF.

This clone was seen once. This chain connects TRBV15 to TRBJ1-5; 7 nucleotides match TRBD1. Trimming at V came to 0 bases and at J to 5 bases, leaving 4 bases not matched to a gene. Germline V gene sequence: CDR1 LNHNV, CDR2 YYDKDF (reference sequence). The CDR3 covers 15 residues. The CDR3 region has the DNA TGTGCCACCAGCAGAGATGGTGGACAGGATCAGCCCCAGCATTTT. It translates to CATSRDGGQDQPQHF. Combining the CDR3 with reference TRBV15 and TRBJ1-5 gives the whole variable domain DAMVIQNPRYQVTQFGKPVTLSCSQTLNHNVMYWYQQKSSQAPKLLFHYYDKDFNNEADTPDNFQSRRPNTSFCFLDIRSPGLGDTAMYLCATSRDGGQDQPQHFGDGTRLSIL.